This T cell receptor (beta chain) was sequenced for a study of identical twins. General observations from the study: Memory repertoires showed no such pattern, whereas abundant cord blood beta clonotypes carried fewer insertions. Cross-sectional statistics, not tracking of the same donors, supported the conclusions.

A single record per CDR3 protein comes from TCRdb applying MiXCR to the 5' RACE reads. This table holds just under 650,000 distinct CDR3 sequences, under 8.5% found once. Germline V CDR1 and CDR2: SQVTM, ANQGSEA. Trimming removed 4 bases from V and 4 bases from J, with 13 bases in between. The CDR3 covers 13 residues. In this sample, this clonotype turned up a few times. Its antigen is still unknown. This same sample was also taken into another study, of yellow fever vaccine responses in identical twins. That work states: Twins reportedly mounted vaccine T cell responses that seemed partly convergent, partly personalized.

The sample was PBMCs. The genes are TRBV29-1 and TRBJ1-2; D uncertain. This clonotype was obtained from a woman aged 18-29 years in good health. DNA of the CDR3: TGCAGCGTTGTGCAAGCCGCGGGCTATGGCTACACCTTC. This sequence encodes CSVVQAAGYGYTF.